This TCR beta chain was captured by sequencing in a study of regulatory T cells in long-lasting Graves disease. This clonotype was counted ten times or more. For TCR beta, libraries came from iRepertoire HTBI primers and Arm-PCR of CDR3 regions. TCRdb ran MiXCR on the multiplex PCR reads and lists one entry per CDR3 protein. The table records about 400,000 distinct CDR3 sequences, 20% to 25% of them present only once. Stated time point: persistent/refractory GD, antithyroid drugs over 5 years with positive TRAb. The TCR library used RNA extracted from PBMCs. This TCR was sampled from a female donor with Graves disease. The source was peripheral blood mononuclear cells (PBMCs), collected when the disease was refractory, from a patient treated with antithyroid drugs.

CDR3 region: CASSDPGDIQETQYF. CDR3 nucleotides: TGCGCCAGCAGTGACCCTGGGGACATCCAAGAGACCCAGTACTTC. The chain has TRBV10-1 and TRBJ2-5; the D gene is possibly TRBD1 (6 bases). The germline V gene has CDR1 WNHNN and CDR2 SYGVQD (reference sequence). With 3 bases removed from V and 1 base from J, the gap between germline ends came to 12 bases. The CDR3 extends over 15 amino acids.